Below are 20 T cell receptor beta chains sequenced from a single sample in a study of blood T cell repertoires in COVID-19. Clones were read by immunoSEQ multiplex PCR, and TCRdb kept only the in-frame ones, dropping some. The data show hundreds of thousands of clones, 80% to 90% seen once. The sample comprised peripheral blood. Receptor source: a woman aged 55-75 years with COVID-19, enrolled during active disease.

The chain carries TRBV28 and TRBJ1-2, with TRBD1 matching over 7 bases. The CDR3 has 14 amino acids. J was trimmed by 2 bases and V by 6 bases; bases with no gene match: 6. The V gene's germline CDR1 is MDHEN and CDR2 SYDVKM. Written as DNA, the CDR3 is TGTGCCAGCAGGCCCCCCAGGGGGAACTATGGCTACACCTTC. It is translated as CASRPPRGNYGYTF.

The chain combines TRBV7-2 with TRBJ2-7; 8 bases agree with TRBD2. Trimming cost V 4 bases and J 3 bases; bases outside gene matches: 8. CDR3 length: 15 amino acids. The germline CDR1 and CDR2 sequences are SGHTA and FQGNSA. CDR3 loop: CASSSLGGLVYEQYF. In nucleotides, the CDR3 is TGTGCCAGCAGCTCTCTGGGGGGACTAGTCTACGAGCAGTACTTC.

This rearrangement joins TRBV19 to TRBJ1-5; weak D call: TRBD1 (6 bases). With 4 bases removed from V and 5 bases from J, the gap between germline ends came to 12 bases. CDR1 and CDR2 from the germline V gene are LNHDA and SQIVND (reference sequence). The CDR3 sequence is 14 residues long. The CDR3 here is CASSTGVGDQPQHF. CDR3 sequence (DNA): TGTGCCAGTAGTACAGGGGTTGGGGATCAGCCCCAGCATTTT.

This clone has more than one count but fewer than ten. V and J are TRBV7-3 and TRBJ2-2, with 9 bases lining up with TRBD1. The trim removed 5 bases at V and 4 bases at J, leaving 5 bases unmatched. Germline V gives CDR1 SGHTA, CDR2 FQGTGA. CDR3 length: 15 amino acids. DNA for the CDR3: TGTGCCAGCAGCCGGGGGACAGGGAGCACCGGGGAGCTGTTTTTT. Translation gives CASSRGTGSTGELFF.

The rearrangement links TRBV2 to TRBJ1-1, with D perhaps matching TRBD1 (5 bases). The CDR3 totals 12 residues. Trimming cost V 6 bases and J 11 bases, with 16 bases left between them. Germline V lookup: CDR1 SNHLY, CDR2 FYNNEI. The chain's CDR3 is CASRIIRAWAFF. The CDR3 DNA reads TGTGCCAGCAGGATCATCAGGGCGTGGGCTTTCTTT.

The CDR3 bases are TGTGCCAGCAGCATCTCCGGGACAGTTCTCGAGCAGTACTTC. This encodes CASSISGTVLEQYF. The chain employs TRBV7-9 and TRBJ2-7; TRBD1 matches 7 bases. The junction had 10 bases not matched to a gene; V was cut back by 5 bases and J by 6 bases. CDR1 is SEHNR, CDR2 FQNEAQ, per germline (reference sequence). The CDR3 totals 14 residues.

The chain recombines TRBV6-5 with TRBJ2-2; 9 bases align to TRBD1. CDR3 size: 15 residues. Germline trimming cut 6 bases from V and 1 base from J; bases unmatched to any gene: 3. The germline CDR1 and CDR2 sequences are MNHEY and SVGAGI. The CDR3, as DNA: TGTGCCAGCAGACGACAGGGGGGGAACACCGGGGAGCTGTTTTTT. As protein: CASRRQGGNTGELFF.

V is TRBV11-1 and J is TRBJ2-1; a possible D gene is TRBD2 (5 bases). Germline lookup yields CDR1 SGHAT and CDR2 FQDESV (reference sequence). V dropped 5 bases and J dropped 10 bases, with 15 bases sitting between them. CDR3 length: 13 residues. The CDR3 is CASSTLRSGEQFF. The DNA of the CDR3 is TGTGCCAGCAGCACCCTGAGAAGCGGCGAGCAGTTCTTC.

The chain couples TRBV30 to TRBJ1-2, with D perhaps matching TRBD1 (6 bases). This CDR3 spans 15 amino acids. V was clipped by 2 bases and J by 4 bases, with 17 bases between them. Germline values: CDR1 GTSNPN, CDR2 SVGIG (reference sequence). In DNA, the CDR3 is TGTGCCTGGAGTACTACAGGGTTAGGAGGCTATGGCTACACCTTC. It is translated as CAWSTTGLGGYGYTF. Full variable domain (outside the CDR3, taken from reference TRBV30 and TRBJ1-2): SQTIHQWPATLVQPVGSPLSLECTVEGTSNPNLYWYRQAAGRGLQLLFYSVGIGQISSEVPQNLSASRPQDRQFILSSKKLLLSDSGFYLCAWSTTGLGGYGYTFGSGTRLTVV.

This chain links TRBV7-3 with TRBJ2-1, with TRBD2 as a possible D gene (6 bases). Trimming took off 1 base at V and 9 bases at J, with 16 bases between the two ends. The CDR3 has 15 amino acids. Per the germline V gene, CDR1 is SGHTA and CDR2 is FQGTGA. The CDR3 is CASSLNGIEGGEQFF. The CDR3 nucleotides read TGTGCCAGCAGCTTAAACGGGATAGAGGGAGGTGAGCAGTTCTTC.

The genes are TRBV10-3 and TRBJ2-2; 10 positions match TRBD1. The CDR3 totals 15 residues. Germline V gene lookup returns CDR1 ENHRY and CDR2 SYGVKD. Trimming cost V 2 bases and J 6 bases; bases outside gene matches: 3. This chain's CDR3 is CAISEATGGPGELFF. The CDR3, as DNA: TGTGCCATCAGTGAGGCGACAGGGGGCCCCGGGGAGCTGTTTTTT.

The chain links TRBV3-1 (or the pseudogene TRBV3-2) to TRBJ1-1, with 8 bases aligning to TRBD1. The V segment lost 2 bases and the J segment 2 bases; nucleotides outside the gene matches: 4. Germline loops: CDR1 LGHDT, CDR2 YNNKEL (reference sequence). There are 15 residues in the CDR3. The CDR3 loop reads CASSQQGAANTEAFF. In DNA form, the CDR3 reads TGTGCCAGCAGCCAACAGGGGGCAGCAAACACTGAAGCTTTCTTT.

The CDR3 coding sequence is TGTGCCAGCAGCCAAGACCTAGAGTCAGTCCTACGGAAGCAGTACTTC. It codes for CASSQDLESVLRKQYF. This sequence joins TRBV3-1 (or the pseudogene TRBV3-2) and TRBJ2-7; no clear D gene. Between the trimmed V and J ends, which lost 0 bases and 8 bases, there was a span of 20 bases. The germline CDR1 and CDR2 sequences are LGHDT and YNNKEL (reference sequence). The CDR3 length is 16 residues.

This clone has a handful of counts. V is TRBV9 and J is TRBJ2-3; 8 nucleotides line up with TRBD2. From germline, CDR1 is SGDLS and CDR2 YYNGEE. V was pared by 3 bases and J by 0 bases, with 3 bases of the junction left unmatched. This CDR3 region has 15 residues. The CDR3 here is CASSALADSTDTQYF. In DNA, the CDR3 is TGTGCCAGCAGCGCACTAGCGGATAGCACAGATACGCAGTATTTT.

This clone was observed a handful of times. The CDR3 region has the DNA TGTGCCAGCAGTTTCCCAGGGAACGAGAACACTGAAGCTTTCTTT. It codes for CASSFPGNENTEAFF. This sequence joins TRBV28 and TRBJ1-1, with D possibly being TRBD1 (5 bases). The V and J ends lost 3 bases and 1 base respectively, with 12 bases between them. Germline V lookup: CDR1 MDHEN, CDR2 SYDVKM. The CDR3 extends over 15 amino acids.

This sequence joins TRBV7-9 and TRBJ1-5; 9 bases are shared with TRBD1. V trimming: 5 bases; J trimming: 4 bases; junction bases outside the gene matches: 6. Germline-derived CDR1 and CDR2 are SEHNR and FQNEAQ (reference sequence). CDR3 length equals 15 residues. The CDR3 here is CASSKGQGGNQPQHF. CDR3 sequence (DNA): TGTGCCAGCAGCAAGGGACAGGGAGGGAATCAGCCCCAGCATTTT.

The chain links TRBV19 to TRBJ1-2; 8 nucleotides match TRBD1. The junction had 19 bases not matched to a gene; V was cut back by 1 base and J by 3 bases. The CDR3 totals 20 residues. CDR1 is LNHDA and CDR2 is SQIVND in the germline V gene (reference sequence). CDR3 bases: TGTGCCAGTAGTATAGGAGGACAGGGCGGCAGGATAGGTTTGGACTATGGCTACACCTTC. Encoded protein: CASSIGGQGGRIGLDYGYTF.

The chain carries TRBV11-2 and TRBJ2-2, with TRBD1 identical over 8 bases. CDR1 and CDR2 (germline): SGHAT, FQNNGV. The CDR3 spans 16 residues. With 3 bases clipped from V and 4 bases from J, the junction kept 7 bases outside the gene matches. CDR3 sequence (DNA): TGTGCCAGCAGCTTGGCAGGCAGGGGGCCCACCGGGGAGCTGTTTTTT. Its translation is CASSLAGRGPTGELFF.

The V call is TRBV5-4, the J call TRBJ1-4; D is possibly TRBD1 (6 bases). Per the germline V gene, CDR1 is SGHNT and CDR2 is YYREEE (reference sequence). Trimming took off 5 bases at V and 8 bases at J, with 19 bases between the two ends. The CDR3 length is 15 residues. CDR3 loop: CASRKAPGATEKLFF. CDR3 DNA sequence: TGTGCCAGCAGGAAGGCGCCAGGGGCGACAGAAAAACTGTTTTTT.

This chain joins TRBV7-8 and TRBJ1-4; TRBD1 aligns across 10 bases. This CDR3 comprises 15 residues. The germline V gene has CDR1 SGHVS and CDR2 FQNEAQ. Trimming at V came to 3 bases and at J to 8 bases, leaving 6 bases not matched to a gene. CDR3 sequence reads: CASSFRQGAMEKLFF. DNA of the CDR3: TGTGCCAGCAGCTTTAGACAGGGGGCGATGGAAAAACTGTTTTTT.